Listed here are 24 T cell receptor beta chains from one sample, sequenced in a study of CD4 T cells in relation to SARS-CoV-2 and coronaviruses. The unexposed donors gave CD4+ T cells in about 2011-2018, prior to COVID-19. Some clones are missing from TCRdb's copy, which holds only in-frame ones; the method was immunoSEQ multiplex PCR. The sample includes 60,000 or so clones, roughly 93% of them seen just once. Material for sequencing was naive CD4+ T cells from PBMCs. The subset here: naive CD4+ T cells isolated by negative enrichment. The receptor source for this set is a human donor in good health.

The chain joins TRBV28 to TRBJ1-5; D unresolved. This CDR3 comprises 11 residues. With 5 bases removed from V and 2 bases from J, the gap between germline ends came to 1 base. Germline CDR1 is MDHEN and CDR2 is SYDVKM. CDR3 region: CASSGNQPQHF. CDR3 coding DNA: TGTGCCAGCAGTGGCAATCAGCCCCAGCATTTT. The variable domain in full, completed from reference TRBV28 and TRBJ1-5, reads DVKVTQSSRYLVKRTGEKVFLECVQDMDHENMFWYRQDPGLGLRLIYFSYDVKMKEKGDIPEGYSVSREKKERFSLILESASTNQTSMYLCASSGNQPQHFGDGTRLSIL.

The gene calls are TRBV10-1 and TRBJ1-5; tentative D call: TRBD1 (5 bases). Germline V gene lookup returns CDR1 WNHNN and CDR2 SYGVQD (reference sequence). The CDR3 runs 13 residues. V lost 4 bases and J 3 bases, leaving 7 bases between the germline ends. The CDR3 DNA reads TGCGCCAGCAGTGGGGGGGTCAATCAGCCCCAGCATTTT. This encodes CASSGGVNQPQHF.

The genes are TRBV5-6 and TRBJ1-1; D is undetermined. V was shortened by 4 bases and J by 2 bases, with 18 bases between the two germline ends. The CDR3 extends over 16 amino acids. Germline V CDR1 and CDR2: SGHDT, YYEEEE. The CDR3 bases are TGTGCCAGCAGCCTGACCTTTGACCAGGTTAACACTGAAGCTTTCTTT. Amino acids: CASSLTFDQVNTEAFF.

This chain joins TRBV27 and TRBJ2-1; no definite D call. The V end was cut by 8 bases, the J end by 1 base, with 9 bases between. CDR3 length: 13 amino acids. Germline CDR1 MNHEY, CDR2 SMNVEV (reference sequence). The CDR3 coding sequence is TGTGCCAGCCGGTATGCGTCCTACAATGAGCAGTTCTTC. This codes for CASRYASYNEQFF.

V is TRBV11-2 and J is TRBJ1-2; 8 positions agree with TRBD1. The CDR3 spans 16 residues. Trimming removed 2 bases from V and 5 bases from J; junction bases left unmatched: 10. CDR1 SGHAT and CDR2 FQNNGV come from the germline V gene. The CDR3 region has the DNA TGTGCCAGCAGCTTACTTCCAGGGGGCCGACCATATGGCTACACCTTC. Translated, it gives CASSLLPGGRPYGYTF.

The CDR3 is CASSAQGTDTDTQYF. DNA for the CDR3: TGTGCCAGCAGTGCTCAGGGAACCGACACAGATACGCAGTATTTT. This sequence joins TRBV2 and TRBJ2-3, with D perhaps TRBD1 (5 bases). This CDR3 spans 15 amino acids. CDR1 is SNHLY and CDR2 is FYNNEI in the germline V gene. V lost 4 bases to trimming and J lost 2 bases, with 13 bases between them.

CDR3 DNA sequence: TGTGCCACCAGTGACTCAGGGAGGACCGGGGAGCTGTTTTTT. Its translation is CATSDSGRTGELFF. The chain links TRBV24-1 to TRBJ2-2, with D maybe TRBD2 (6 bases). Germline V CDR1 and CDR2: KGHDR, SFDVKD. CDR3 length equals 14 residues. Trimming pared 4 bases from V and 5 bases from J, leaving 10 bases between.

The chain has TRBV18 and TRBJ2-7, with no clear D. V was cut by 2 bases and J by 3 bases, with 14 bases left in between. The germline V gene encodes CDR1 KGHSH and CDR2 LQKENI. The CDR3 length is 15 residues. As DNA, the CDR3 is TGTGCCAGCTCACCAGCCGGATACCACCGCTACGAGCAGTACTTC. This encodes CASSPAGYHRYEQYF.

The rearrangement links TRBV7-9 to TRBJ2-3, with 7 bases lining up with TRBD1. The germline gives CDR1 SEHNR, CDR2 FQNEAQ (reference sequence). With V trimmed by 5 bases and J by 2 bases, 4 bases remained unmatched. The CDR3 runs 14 residues. CDR3 loop: CASSRDSFTDTQYF. The CDR3 DNA follows: TGTGCCAGCAGCCGGGACAGTTTCACAGATACGCAGTATTTT.

V is TRBV11-2 and J is TRBJ2-3; D remains ambiguous. The CDR3 has 12 residues. Trimming removed 5 bases at V and 4 bases at J, with 7 bases between. CDR1 SGHAT and CDR2 FQNNGV come from the germline V gene. The CDR3 coding sequence is TGTGCCAGCAGCCCTAGGTCAGATACGCAGTATTTT. Its protein is CASSPRSDTQYF.

This CDR3 reads CASEFRTGGNTEAFF. Written as DNA, the CDR3 is TGTGCCAGCGAATTTCGGACAGGGGGGAACACTGAAGCTTTCTTT. This chain connects TRBV28 to TRBJ1-1; TRBD1 agrees at 10 bases. The CDR3 has 15 amino acids. Losses at the gene ends were 8 bases for V and 1 base for J; bases not matched to a gene: 7. CDR1 MDHEN and CDR2 SYDVKM come from the germline V gene.

This clone has only one observation. V is TRBV24-1 and J is TRBJ2-1; D unclear. Germline CDR1 and CDR2: KGHDR and SFDVKD. The CDR3 runs 12 residues. V lost 0 bases and J 5 bases, leaving 1 base between the germline ends. The chain's CDR3 is CATSDLHNEQFF. The CDR3 region has the DNA TGTGCCACCAGTGATTTGCACAATGAGCAGTTCTTC.

The chain joins TRBV30 to TRBJ2-3, with 7 bases aligning to TRBD2. The CDR3 sequence is 14 residues long. After removal of 2 bases from V and 4 bases from J, the junction contained 6 bases not matched to a gene. In germline, CDR1 is GTSNPN, CDR2 SVGIG (reference sequence). The CDR3 coding sequence is TGTGCCTGGAGTAACGGCGGGAGATCAGATACGCAGTATTTT. It is translated as CAWSNGGRSDTQYF.

The chain couples TRBV30 to TRBJ1-5; TRBD1 agrees at 8 bases. This CDR3 region has 15 residues. Germline V gene sequence: CDR1 GTSNPN, CDR2 SVGIG (reference sequence). Trimming at V came to 4 bases and at J to 6 bases, leaving 11 bases not matched to a gene. CDR3 in amino acids: CAWNRVRGLAQPQHF. In DNA, the CDR3 is TGTGCCTGGAATCGTGTCAGGGGGCTTGCTCAGCCCCAGCATTTT.

The chain has TRBV9 and TRBJ2-7, with TRBD1 identical over 11 bases. The length of the CDR3 is 15 residues. Germline assignment: CDR1 SGDLS and CDR2 YYNGEE. Losses at the gene ends were 0 bases for V and 2 bases for J; bases not matched to a gene: 1. CDR3 nucleotide sequence: TGTGCCAGCAGCGTAGGGACAGGGGGCCCCTACGAGCAGTACTTC. This encodes CASSVGTGGPYEQYF. Supplemented by reference TRBV9 and TRBJ2-7, the full variable domain reads DSGVTQTPKHLITATGQRVTLRCSPRSGDLSVYWYQQSLDQGLQFLIQYYNGEERAKGNILERFSAQQFPDLHSELNLSSLELGDSALYFCASSVGTGGPYEQYFGPGTRLTVT.

This chain joins TRBV19 and TRBJ2-7; D is possibly TRBD1 (5 bases). V was trimmed by 7 bases and J by 3 bases, leaving 10 bases between them. CDR1 is LNHDA, CDR2 SQIVND, per germline (reference sequence). This CDR3 is built from 12 residues. The CDR3 region has the DNA TGTGCCAGTACAGGGCTTGACTACGAGCAGTACTTC. Amino acid sequence: CASTGLDYEQYF.

A few counts support this clone. The chain combines TRBV7-3 with TRBJ1-2; 7 bases agree with TRBD1. Germline V lookup: CDR1 SGHTA, CDR2 FQGTGA. V lost 5 bases and J lost 4; bases outside the gene matches: 10. The length of the CDR3 is 15 residues. CDR3 coding DNA: TGTGCCAGCAGCCTCTCAGGGGGTGGGATCTATGGCTACACCTTC. The encoded protein is CASSLSGGGIYGYTF. The whole variable domain, remainder taken from reference TRBV7-3 and TRBJ1-2, is GAGVSQTPSNKVTEKGKYVELRCDPISGHTALYWYRQSLGQGPEFLIYFQGTGAADDSGLPNDRFFAVRPEGSVSTLKIQRTERGDSAVYLCASSLSGGGIYGYTFGSGTRLTVV.

This chain connects TRBV19 to TRBJ2-5; D gene ambiguous. V was shortened by 3 bases and J by 0 bases, with 11 bases between the two germline ends. Germline values: CDR1 LNHDA, CDR2 SQIVND (reference sequence). This CDR3 is built from 15 residues. The CDR3 region has the DNA TGTGCCAGTAGTATTATGACGGGCTACCAAGAGACCCAGTACTTC. Its protein is CASSIMTGYQETQYF.

This clone turned up a few times. This rearrangement joins TRBV19 to TRBJ2-2; D remains ambiguous. The V and J ends lost 5 bases and 5 bases respectively, with 12 bases between them. Germline lookup yields CDR1 LNHDA and CDR2 SQIVND (reference sequence). The CDR3 contains 14 residues. The CDR3, as DNA: TGTGCCAGTAGTTCAGTAACGGAGACCGGGGAGCTGTTTTTT. This codes for CASSSVTETGELFF.

The rearrangement joins TRBV18 to TRBJ1-5; a possible D gene is TRBD1 (6 bases). Germline V gives CDR1 KGHSH, CDR2 LQKENI. CDR3 length equals 14 residues. Trimming removed 4 bases at V and 2 bases at J, with 9 bases between. The CDR3 DNA follows: TGTGCCAGCTCACGGGACATTGGCAATCAGCCCCAGCATTTT. It specifies CASSRDIGNQPQHF.

This rearrangement joins TRBV5-1 to TRBJ2-5; possible D gene TRBD2, 6 bases. The V end lost 7 bases, the J end lost 5 bases, and 18 bases lay between the germline ends. The germline V gene has CDR1 SGHRS and CDR2 YFSETQ. The length of the CDR3 is 14 residues. CDR3 loop: CASDTGGARETQYF. The DNA for the CDR3 is TGCGCCAGCGACACTGGAGGGGCGCGGGAGACCCAGTACTTC.

The chain recombines TRBV5-4 with TRBJ2-7; either TRBD1 or TRBD2 may supply D (6 bases each). The germline CDR1 and CDR2 sequences are SGHNT and YYREEE (reference sequence). V was shortened by 4 bases and J by 2 bases, with 19 bases between the two germline ends. The CDR3 has 16 amino acids. The CDR3 sequence: CASSRGVGTSPYEQYF. The CDR3, as DNA: TGTGCCAGCAGCAGGGGGGTCGGGACCTCCCCCTACGAGCAGTACTTC.

In DNA form, the CDR3 reads TGTGCCAGCAGCTTAGGATTGCTAGCGGGATTTAGGGAGACCCAGTACTTC. Translating it yields CASSLGLLAGFRETQYF. This rearrangement joins TRBV7-2 to TRBJ2-5, with 9 nucleotides matching TRBD2. V gave up 1 base and J gave up 5 bases; unmatched junction bases: 11. Germline CDR1 SGHTA, CDR2 FQGNSA. This CDR3 region has 17 residues.

This chain uses TRBV12-3 or TRBV12-4 with TRBJ2-1, with 7 bases fitting TRBD1. This CDR3 has 13 amino acids. After removal of 6 bases from V and 7 bases from J, the junction contained 6 bases not matched to a gene. CDR3 nucleotides: TGTGCCAGCAGAGGGGGCGGTTGGAATGAGCAGTTCTTC. Translating it yields CASRGGGWNEQFF.